The 10 T cell receptor beta chains presented below share a single source sample, sequenced in a study of shared clonotypes between healthy human individuals. Assay: immunoSEQ multiplex PCR; the TCRdb copy retains only in-frame clones and omits some. The repertoire holds about 190,000 clones, 65% to 70% seen once, with over 9.5% in the top ten. The sequencing input was memory CD4+ T cells sorted from blood. Subset: CD45RA-negative fraction. These receptors all come from a man between 25 and 39 years old in good health.

J is TRBJ1-2 and V is TRBV2; the D is unclear. The CDR3 spans 13 residues. V was clipped by 3 bases and J by 8 bases, with 13 bases between them. Germline CDR1 SNHLY, CDR2 FYNNEI. The CDR3 nucleotides are TGTGCCAGCAGTGACGCGCCCCCGCGGGGCTACACCTTC. It is translated as CASSDAPPRGYTF. The complete variable domain, with remaining parts taken from reference TRBV2 and TRBJ1-2, reads EPEVTQTPSHQVTQMGQEVILRCVPISNHLYFYWYRQILGQKVEFLVSFYNNEISEKSEIFDDQFSVERPDGSNFTLKIRSTKLEDSAMYFCASSDAPPRGYTFGSGTRLTVV.

The chain couples TRBV4-1 to TRBJ2-3; D unresolved. The germline CDR1 and CDR2 sequences are MGHRA and YSYEKL. The CDR3 is made up of 13 amino acids. Trimming pared 1 base from V and 8 bases from J, leaving 10 bases between. The DNA of the CDR3 is TGCGCCAGCAGCCAAGCCCGGCAGCCTACGCAGTATTTT. Translating gives CASSQARQPTQYF.

The chain uses TRBV19 and TRBJ2-2, with D unclear. The germline V and J ends were trimmed by 5 bases and 6 bases, with 10 bases remaining between them. The CDR3 has 13 amino acids. Germline assignment: CDR1 LNHDA and CDR2 SQIVND (reference sequence). This chain's CDR3 is CASSLDRAGELFF. CDR3 coding DNA: TGTGCCAGTAGTTTGGACCGGGCCGGGGAGCTGTTTTTT. Based on the CDR3 plus reference TRBV19 and TRBJ2-2, the full variable domain is DGGITQSPKYLFRKEGQNVTLSCEQNLNHDAMYWYRQDPGQGLRLIYYSQIVNDFQKGDIAEGYSVSREKKESFPLTVTSAQKNPTAFYLCASSLDRAGELFFGEGSRLTVL.

The genes are TRBV5-1 and TRBJ1-4; the match to TRBD1 covers 9 bases. Germline V gene sequence: CDR1 SGHRS, CDR2 YFSETQ. This CDR3 has 17 amino acids. J lost 3 bases, V lost 4 bases, and 10 bases had no gene match. The CDR3 sequence: CASSPRGTGRPNEKLFF. The CDR3 DNA sequence: TGCGCCAGCAGCCCTAGGGGGACAGGGCGCCCTAATGAAAAACTGTTTTTT.

This clone was counted a single time. The V and J genes are TRBV18 and TRBJ1-4, with D hard to call. The CDR3 spans 16 residues. The V and J ends lost 3 bases and 6 bases respectively, with 17 bases between them. Germline V gives CDR1 KGHSH, CDR2 LQKENI. In DNA, the CDR3 is TGTGCCAGCTCACCCCGCGGAACTGAGGAGGATGAAAAACTGTTTTTT. Its protein product is CASSPRGTEEDEKLFF.

The chain recombines TRBV27 with TRBJ2-7, with D possibly TRBD1 on 5 matching bases. The V end was cut by 3 bases, the J end by 6 bases, with 9 bases between. Germline assignment: CDR1 MNHEY and CDR2 SMNVEV (reference sequence). This CDR3 comprises 12 residues. The chain's CDR3 is CASSFQGLEQYF. The CDR3 coding sequence is TGTGCCAGCAGTTTCCAGGGCCTCGAGCAGTACTTC.

The rearrangement joins TRBV6-1 to TRBJ2-4; D is ambiguous. This CDR3 comprises 14 residues. Germline CDR1 reads MNHNS; CDR2 reads SASEGT. The germline V and J ends were trimmed by 8 bases and 0 bases, with 11 bases remaining between them. CDR3 region: CASGVGVAKNIQYF. In DNA, the CDR3 is TGTGCCAGCGGGGTAGGAGTAGCCAAAAACATTCAGTACTTC.

The CDR3 nucleotides are TGTGCCAGCAGGGCCCGCAGGGGACCAGATACGCAGTATTTT. Translating gives CASRARRGPDTQYF. The chain couples TRBV6-5 to TRBJ2-3, with TRBD1 as a possible D gene (6 bases). In germline, CDR1 is MNHEY, CDR2 SVGAGI. This CDR3 contains 14 residues. The V gene lost 6 bases and the J gene lost 4 bases, with 14 bases spanning the gap.

This clone was detected only once. The chain recombines TRBV25-1 with TRBJ1-1, with a possible D match to TRBD1 (6 bases). This CDR3 region has 13 residues. Germline V CDR1 and CDR2: MGHDK, SYGVNS. Between the trimmed V and J ends, which lost 4 bases and 5 bases, there was a span of 11 bases. Here the CDR3 DNA reads TGTGCCAGCAGTGCGGGGGCCGGGACTGAAGCTTTCTTT. It yields the protein CASSAGAGTEAFF.

This clone was seen more than once but under ten times. The CDR3 nucleotides are TGTGCCAGCAGCTCAGCGGGAGGGCCGGGTCAAGAGACCCAGTACTTC. Protein sequence: CASSSAGGPGQETQYF. The chain links TRBV27 to TRBJ2-5, with 10 bases fitting TRBD2. Germline CDR1 MNHEY, CDR2 SMNVEV (reference sequence). V trimming: 6 bases; J trimming: 2 bases; junction bases outside the gene matches: 9. This CDR3 comprises 16 residues.